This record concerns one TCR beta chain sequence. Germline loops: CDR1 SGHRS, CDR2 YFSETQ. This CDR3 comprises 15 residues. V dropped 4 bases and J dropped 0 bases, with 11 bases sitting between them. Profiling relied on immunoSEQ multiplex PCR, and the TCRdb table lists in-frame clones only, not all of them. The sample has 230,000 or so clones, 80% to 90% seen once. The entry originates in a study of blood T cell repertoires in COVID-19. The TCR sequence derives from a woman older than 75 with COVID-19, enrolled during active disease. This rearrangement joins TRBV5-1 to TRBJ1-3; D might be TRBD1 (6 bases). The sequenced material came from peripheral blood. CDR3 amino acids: CASSAGGASGNTIYF. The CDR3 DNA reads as TGCGCCAGCAGCGCCGGGGGGGCCTCTGGAAACACCATATATTTT.